Listed here is a single T cell receptor (beta chain). This sample includes further DNA sequences coding for the same CDR3. This CDR3 comprises 14 residues. Germline V gene sequence: CDR1 LNHDA, CDR2 SQIVND (reference sequence). Between the trimmed V and J ends, which lost 1 base and 1 base, there was a span of 7 bases. The source of the sample is a study of blood T cell repertoires in COVID-19. Study as a whole: Collection of acute and convalescent COVID-19 samples took place in the United States, Italy and Spain. T cells, B-cell-depleted T cells, or PBMCs provided the cDNA or gDNA that served as material.

In the original analysis: Reference gene primer amplification gave nucleated cell count estimates. Measured with immunoSEQ multiplex PCR; TCRdb has only the in-frame clones, and not every one. D and trimming come from the DNA, and the V and J calls and clone size come from that table. The table lists 150,000 to 200,000 clones, over 85% of them singletons. The receptor comes from a man aged 60 to 69 with active or convalescent COVID-19. The sample taken for sequencing was peripheral blood. The chain has TRBV19 and TRBJ1-1; no definite D call. The CDR3 loop reads CASSIGRENTEAFF. In DNA, the CDR3 is TGTGCCAGTAGTATAGGGAGGGAGAACACTGAAGCTTTCTTT.